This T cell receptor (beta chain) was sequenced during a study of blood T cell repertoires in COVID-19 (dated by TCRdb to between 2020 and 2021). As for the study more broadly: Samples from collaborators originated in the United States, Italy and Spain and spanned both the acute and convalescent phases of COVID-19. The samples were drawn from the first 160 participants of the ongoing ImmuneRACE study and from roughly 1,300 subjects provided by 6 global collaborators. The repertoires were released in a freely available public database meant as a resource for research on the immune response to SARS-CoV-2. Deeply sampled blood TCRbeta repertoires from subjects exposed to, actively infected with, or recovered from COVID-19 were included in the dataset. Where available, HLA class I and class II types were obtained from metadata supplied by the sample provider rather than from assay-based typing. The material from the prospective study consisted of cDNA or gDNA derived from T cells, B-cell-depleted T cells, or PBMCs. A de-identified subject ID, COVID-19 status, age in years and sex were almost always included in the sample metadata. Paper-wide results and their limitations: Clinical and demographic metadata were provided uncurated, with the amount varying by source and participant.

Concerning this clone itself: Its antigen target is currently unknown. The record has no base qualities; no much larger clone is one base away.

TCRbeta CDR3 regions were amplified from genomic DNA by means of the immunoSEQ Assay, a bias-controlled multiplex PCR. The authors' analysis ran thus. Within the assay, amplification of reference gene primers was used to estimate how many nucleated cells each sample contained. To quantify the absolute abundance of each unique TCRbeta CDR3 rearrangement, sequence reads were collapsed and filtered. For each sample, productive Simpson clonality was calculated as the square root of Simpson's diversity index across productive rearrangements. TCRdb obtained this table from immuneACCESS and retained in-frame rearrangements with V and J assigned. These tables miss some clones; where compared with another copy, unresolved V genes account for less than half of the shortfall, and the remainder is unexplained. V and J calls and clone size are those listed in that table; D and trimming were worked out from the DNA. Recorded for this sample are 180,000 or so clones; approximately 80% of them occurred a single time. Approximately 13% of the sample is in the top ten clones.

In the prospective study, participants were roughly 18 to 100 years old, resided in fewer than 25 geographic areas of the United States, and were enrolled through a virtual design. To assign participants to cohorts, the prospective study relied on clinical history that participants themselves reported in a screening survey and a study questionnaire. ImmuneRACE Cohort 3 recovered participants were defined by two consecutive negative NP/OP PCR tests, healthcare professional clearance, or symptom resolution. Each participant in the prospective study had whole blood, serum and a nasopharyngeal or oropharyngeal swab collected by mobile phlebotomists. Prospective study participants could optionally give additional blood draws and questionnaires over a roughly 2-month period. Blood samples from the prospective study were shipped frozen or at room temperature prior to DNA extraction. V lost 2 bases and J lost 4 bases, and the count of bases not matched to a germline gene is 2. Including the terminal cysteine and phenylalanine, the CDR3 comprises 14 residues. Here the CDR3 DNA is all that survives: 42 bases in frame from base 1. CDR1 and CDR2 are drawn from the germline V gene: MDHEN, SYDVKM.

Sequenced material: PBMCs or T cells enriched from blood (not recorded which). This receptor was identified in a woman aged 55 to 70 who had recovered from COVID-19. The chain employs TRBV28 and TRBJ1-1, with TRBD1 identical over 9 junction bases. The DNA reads TGTGCCAGCAGTTTAACAGGGGGCGGCACTGAAGCTTTCTTT. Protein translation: CASSLTGGGTEAFF.